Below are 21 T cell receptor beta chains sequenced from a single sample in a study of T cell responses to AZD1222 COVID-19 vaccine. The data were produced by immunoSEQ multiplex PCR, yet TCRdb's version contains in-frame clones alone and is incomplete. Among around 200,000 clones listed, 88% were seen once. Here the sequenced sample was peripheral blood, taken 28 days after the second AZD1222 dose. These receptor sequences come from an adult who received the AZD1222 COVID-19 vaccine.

CDR3 DNA: TGTGCCAGCAGTTACTGGCGGGGGTACAATGAGCAGTTCTTC. Its translation is CASSYWRGYNEQFF. The V gene is TRBV6-5, the J gene TRBJ2-1; the match to TRBD2 covers 7 bases. CDR3 length equals 14 residues. CDR1 is MNHEY and CDR2 is SVGAGI in the germline V gene. V was clipped by 1 base and J by 4 bases; unmatched bases: 1.

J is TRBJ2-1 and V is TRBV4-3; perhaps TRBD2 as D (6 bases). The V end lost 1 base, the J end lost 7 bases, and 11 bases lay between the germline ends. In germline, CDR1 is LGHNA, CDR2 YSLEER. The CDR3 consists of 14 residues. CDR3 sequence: CASSQAERVNEQFF. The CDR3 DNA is TGCGCCAGCAGCCAAGCTGAGCGGGTGAATGAGCAGTTCTTC.

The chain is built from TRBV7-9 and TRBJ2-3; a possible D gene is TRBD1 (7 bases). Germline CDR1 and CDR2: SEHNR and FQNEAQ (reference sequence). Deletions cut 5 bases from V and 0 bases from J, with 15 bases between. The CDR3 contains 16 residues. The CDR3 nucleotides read TGTGCCAGCAGCCAATCAGGGGGGTCTAGCACAGATACGCAGTATTTT. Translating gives CASSQSGGSSTDTQYF.

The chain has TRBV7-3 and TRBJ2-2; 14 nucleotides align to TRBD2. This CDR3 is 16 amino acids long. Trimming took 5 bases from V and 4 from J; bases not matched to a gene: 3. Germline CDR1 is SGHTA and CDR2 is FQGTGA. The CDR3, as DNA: TGTGCCAGCAGCCTCGGGACTAGCGGGAGCACCGGGGAGCTGTTTTTT. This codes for CASSLGTSGSTGELFF.

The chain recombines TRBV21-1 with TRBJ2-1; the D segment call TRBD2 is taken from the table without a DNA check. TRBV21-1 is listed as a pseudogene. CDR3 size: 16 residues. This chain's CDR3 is CASSKEEWEREDEQFF. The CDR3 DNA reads TGTGCCAGCAGCAAAGAAGAGTGGGAGAGGGAGGATGAGCAGTTCTTC.

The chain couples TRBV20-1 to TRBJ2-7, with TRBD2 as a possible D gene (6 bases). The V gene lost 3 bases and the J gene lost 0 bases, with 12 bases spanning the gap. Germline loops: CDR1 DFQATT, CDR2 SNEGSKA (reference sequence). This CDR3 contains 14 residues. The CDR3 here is CSASPGTHSYEQYF. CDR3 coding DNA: TGCAGTGCTAGTCCCGGGACTCACTCCTACGAGCAGTACTTC.

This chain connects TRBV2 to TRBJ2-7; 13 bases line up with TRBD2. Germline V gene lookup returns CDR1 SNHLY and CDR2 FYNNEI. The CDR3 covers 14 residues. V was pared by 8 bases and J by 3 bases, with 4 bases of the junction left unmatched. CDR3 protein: CASQGLAGVYEQYF. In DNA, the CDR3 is TGTGCCAGCCAAGGACTAGCGGGGGTCTACGAGCAGTACTTC.

The CDR3 DNA is TGTGCCAGCAGCCAGGGACAGGGTAGTGAAAAACTGTTTTTT. Its translation: CASSQGQGSEKLFF. This chain links TRBV7-2 with TRBJ1-4, with 9 bases aligning to TRBD1. The V and J ends lost 5 bases and 7 bases, in that order; junction bases with no gene match: 5. The CDR3 has 14 residues. Germline CDR1 SGHTA, CDR2 FQGNSA.

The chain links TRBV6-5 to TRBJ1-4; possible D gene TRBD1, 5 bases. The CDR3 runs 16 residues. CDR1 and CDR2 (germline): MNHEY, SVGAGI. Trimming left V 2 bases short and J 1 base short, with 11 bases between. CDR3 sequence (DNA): TGTGCCAGCAGTTACCGGACGACAGTAACTAATGAAAAACTGTTTTTT. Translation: CASSYRTTVTNEKLFF.

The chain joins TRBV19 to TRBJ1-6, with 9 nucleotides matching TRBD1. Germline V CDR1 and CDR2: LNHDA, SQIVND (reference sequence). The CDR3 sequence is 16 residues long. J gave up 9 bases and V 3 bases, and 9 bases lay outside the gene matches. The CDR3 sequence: CASSMPGTGRGSPLHF. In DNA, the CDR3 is TGTGCCAGTAGTATGCCGGGGACAGGGAGGGGTTCACCCCTCCACTTT. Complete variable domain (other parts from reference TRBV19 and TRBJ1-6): DGGITQSPKYLFRKEGQNVTLSCEQNLNHDAMYWYRQDPGQGLRLIYYSQIVNDFQKGDIAEGYSVSREKKESFPLTVTSAQKNPTAFYLCASSMPGTGRGSPLHFGNGTRLTVT.

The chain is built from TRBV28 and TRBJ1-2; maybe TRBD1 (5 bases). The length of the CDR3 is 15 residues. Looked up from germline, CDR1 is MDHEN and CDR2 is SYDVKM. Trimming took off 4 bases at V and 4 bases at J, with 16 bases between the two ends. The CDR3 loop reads CASSSGPTQPYGYTF. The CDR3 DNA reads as TGTGCCAGCAGTTCGGGACCCACTCAGCCCTATGGCTACACCTTC.

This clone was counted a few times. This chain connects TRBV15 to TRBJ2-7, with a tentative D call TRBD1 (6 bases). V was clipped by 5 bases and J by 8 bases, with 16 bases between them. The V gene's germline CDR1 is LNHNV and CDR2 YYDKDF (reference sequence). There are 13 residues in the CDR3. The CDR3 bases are TGTGCCACCAGCGTCTCCGGGACACCCCAGCAGTACTTC. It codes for CATSVSGTPQQYF.

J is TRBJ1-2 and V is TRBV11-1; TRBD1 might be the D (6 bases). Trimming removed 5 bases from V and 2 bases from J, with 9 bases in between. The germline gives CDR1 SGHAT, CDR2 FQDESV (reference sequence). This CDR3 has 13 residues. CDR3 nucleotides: TGTGCCAGCAGCCCGGACAGCAACTATGGCTACACCTTC. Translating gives CASSPDSNYGYTF.

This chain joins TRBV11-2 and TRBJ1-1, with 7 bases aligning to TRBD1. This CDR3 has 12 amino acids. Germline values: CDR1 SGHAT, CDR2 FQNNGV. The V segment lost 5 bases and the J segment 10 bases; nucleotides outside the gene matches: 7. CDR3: CASSLTRGGAFF. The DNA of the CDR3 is TGTGCCAGCAGCCTAACCAGGGGGGGAGCTTTCTTT.

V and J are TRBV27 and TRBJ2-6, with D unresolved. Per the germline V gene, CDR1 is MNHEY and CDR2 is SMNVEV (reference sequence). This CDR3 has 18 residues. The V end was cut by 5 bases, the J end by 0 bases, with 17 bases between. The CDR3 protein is CASSPRYMGFSGANVLTF. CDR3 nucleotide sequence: TGTGCCAGCAGTCCACGGTATATGGGATTCTCTGGGGCCAACGTCCTGACTTTC.

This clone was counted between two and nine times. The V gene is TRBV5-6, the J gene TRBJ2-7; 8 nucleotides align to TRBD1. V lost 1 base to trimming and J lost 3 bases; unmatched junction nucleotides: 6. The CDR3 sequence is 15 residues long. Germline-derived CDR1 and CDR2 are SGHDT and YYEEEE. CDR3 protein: CASSLSGQVYYEQYF. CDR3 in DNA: TGTGCCAGCAGCTTGTCGGGACAGGTCTACTACGAGCAGTACTTC.

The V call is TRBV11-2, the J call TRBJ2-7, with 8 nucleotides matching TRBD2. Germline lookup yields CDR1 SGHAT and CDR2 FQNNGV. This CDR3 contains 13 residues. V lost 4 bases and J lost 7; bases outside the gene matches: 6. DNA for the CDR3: TGTGCCAGCAGCTCCGGACTAGCTTTTGAGCAGTACTTC. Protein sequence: CASSSGLAFEQYF.

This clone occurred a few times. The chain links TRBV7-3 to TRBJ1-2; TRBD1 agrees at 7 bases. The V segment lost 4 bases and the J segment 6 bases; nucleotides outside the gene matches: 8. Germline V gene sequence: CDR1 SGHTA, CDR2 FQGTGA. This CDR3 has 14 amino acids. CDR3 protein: CASSSRGASDGYTF. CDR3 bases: TGTGCCAGCAGCTCCAGGGGGGCTTCCGATGGCTACACCTTC.

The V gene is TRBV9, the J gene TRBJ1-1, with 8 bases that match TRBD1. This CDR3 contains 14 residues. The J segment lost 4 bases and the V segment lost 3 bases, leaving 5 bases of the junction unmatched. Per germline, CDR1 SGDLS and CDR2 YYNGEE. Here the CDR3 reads CASSALTGATEAFF. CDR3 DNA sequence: TGTGCCAGCAGCGCCTTGACAGGGGCCACTGAAGCTTTCTTT.

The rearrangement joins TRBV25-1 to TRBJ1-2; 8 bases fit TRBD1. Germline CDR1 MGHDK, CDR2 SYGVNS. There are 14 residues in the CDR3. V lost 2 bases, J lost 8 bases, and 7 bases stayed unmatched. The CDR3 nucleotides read TGTGCCAGCAGTGAAGCCGGACAGGGACGGGGCTACACCTTC. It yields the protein CASSEAGQGRGYTF.

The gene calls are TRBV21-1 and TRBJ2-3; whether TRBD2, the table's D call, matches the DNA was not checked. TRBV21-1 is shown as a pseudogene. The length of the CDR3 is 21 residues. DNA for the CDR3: TGTGCCAGCAGCAAAAGGATATGTTTGGTTAGCGGGAGGGATTGCGCAGATACGCAGTATTTT. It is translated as CASSKRICLVSGRDCADTQYF.